This T cell receptor beta chain was documented in a study of blood T cell repertoires in COVID-19. Across the study: The samples span acute and convalescent COVID-19 from the United States, Italy and Spain. PBMCs, B-cell-depleted T cells, or T cells provided the cDNA or gDNA that made up the material.

V shed 5 bases, J shed 0 bases, and the junction held 3 bases outside the gene matches. Germline values: CDR1 MNHEY, CDR2 SVGAGI. The length of the CDR3 is 15 residues. The Seattle patients, enrolled during active infection, were followed longitudinally. In the source study's methods: For nucleated cells, counts were estimated from reference gene primer amplification. The method was immunoSEQ multiplex PCR; TCRdb's version includes in-frame clones alone and lacks a portion of them. Clone size and the V and J calls come from that table; the DNA yielded D and trimming. The data contain about 110,000 clones, 75% to 85% of them singletons.

Sequenced: peripheral blood. This sequence joins TRBV6-5 and TRBJ1-5; 8 nucleotides align to TRBD1. The source is a man older than 75 with COVID-19, enrolled during active disease. This CDR3 reads CASSPQGGSNQPQHF. DNA for the CDR3: TGTGCCAGCAGTCCACAGGGGGGTAGCAATCAGCCCCAGCATTTT.